This T cell receptor (beta chain) was documented in a study of tumor-infiltrating lymphocytes in primary liver carcinoma. A constant-region primer primed TCR beta cDNA synthesis from about 0.55 ug of total RNA. It was through three nested multiplex PCR rounds of slightly modified ARM-PCR that TCR beta libraries arose. Amplification in the first two PCR rounds was performed using TRBV1-TRBV30 forward primers and a C-beta reverse primer for approximately 10 cycles each. MiXCR was run by TCRdb on the multiplex PCR reads, yielding one entry per CDR3 protein. In the table there are about 74,000 distinct CDR3 sequences, roughly two thirds of which are singletons. CDR1 SGHVS and CDR2 FQNEAQ come from the germline V gene. Trimming removed 5 bases from V and 5 bases from J; junction bases left unmatched: 18. This CDR3 region has 18 residues. Unsorted bulk tissue, about 18-32 mg of it, served as the source for co-extraction of RNA and DNA.

The chain employs TRBV7-8 and TRBJ2-7; the match to TRBD2 covers 10 bases. The source material was liver tumor tissue from sampling region 4. Stated subset: tumor region T4, right-lateral pole. The sequence derives from a man aged 35 to 55 with primary liver carcinoma and hepatitis B virus infection. DNA of the CDR3: TGTGCCAGCAGCCTAAACAACCCGGGACTAGCGACCAACCACGAGCAGTACTTC. Translation: CASSLNNPGLATNHEQYF.